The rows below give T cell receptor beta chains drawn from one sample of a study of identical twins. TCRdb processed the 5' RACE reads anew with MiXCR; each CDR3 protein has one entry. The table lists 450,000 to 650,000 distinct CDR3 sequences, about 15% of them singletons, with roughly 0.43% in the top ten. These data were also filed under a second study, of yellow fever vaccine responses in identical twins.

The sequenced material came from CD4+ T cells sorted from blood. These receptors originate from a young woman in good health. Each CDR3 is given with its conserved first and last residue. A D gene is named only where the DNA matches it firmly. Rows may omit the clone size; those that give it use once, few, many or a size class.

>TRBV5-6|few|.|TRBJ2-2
TGTGCCAGCAGCTTAGTGGGACCGAACACCGGGGAGCTGTTTTTT
CASSLVGPNTGELFF
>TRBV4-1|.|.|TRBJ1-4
TGCGCCAGCAGCCAAGATATACGTTCGGCCTCCGGAGGGAAAAAACTGTTTTTT
CASSQDIRSASGGKKLFF
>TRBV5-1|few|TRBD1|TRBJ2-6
TGCGCCAGCAGCTTTCCGGGACAGGGGTCTGGGGCCAACGTCCTGACTTTC
CASSFPGQGSGANVLTF
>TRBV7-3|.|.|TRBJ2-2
TGTGCCAGCAGCCCTGAACGGGGGCCCGGGGAGCTGTTTTTT
CASSPERGPGELFF
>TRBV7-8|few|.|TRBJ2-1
TGTGCCAGCAGCCCCTATTTAGGGCCCTACAATGAGCAGTTCTTC
CASSPYLGPYNEQFF
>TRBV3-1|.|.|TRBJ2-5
TGTGCCAGCACAGCAGGGAGAGGAGAGACCCAGTACTTC
CASTAGRGETQYF
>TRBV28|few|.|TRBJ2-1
TGTGCCAGCACCAAGGGATCGTCCTACAATGAGCAGTTCTTC
CASTKGSSYNEQFF
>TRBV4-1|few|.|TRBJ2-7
TGCGCCAGCAGCCAAGATTACGGAGGCTACGAGCAGTACTTC
CASSQDYGGYEQYF
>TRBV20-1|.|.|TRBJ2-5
TGCAGTGCTTTGTCAGCGTGGGAGGTAGAGACCCAGTACTTC
CSALSAWEVETQYF
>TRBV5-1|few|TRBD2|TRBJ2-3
TGCGCCAGCAGCCAGACTAGCGGGCGCACAGATACGCAGTATTTT
CASSQTSGRTDTQYF
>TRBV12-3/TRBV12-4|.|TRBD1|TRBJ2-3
TGTGCCTTCTGTGGGGGGCTGGCAGGGGGCGCGGATCCAGATACGCAGTATTTT
CAFCGGLAGGADPDTQYF
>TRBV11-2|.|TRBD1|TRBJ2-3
TGTGCCAGCAGCACAAAGACAGGGAGCGGTGATACGCAGTATTTT
CASSTKTGSGDTQYF
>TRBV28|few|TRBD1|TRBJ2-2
TGTGCCAGCAGTTATGGGACAGGGAGAACCGGGGAGCTGTTTTTT
CASSYGTGRTGELFF
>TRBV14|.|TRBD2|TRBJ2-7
TGTGCCAGCAGCTTTAGCGGGAGGCCCTACGAGCAGTACTTC
CASSFSGRPYEQYF
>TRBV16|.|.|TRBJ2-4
TGTGCCAGCAGTCAATCTCGGGGTATGAACATTCAGTACTTC
CASSQSRGMNIQYF
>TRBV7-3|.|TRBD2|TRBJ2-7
TGTGCCAGCAGCTTTGCTAGCGGGAGTAGGTACGAGCAGTACTTC
CASSFASGSRYEQYF
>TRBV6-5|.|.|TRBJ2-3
TGTGCCAGCAGTTACTCGATGAGGGGGGATACGCAGTATTTT
CASSYSMRGDTQYF
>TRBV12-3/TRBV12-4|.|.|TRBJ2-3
TGTGCCAGCACCCTTAGAGGGGGGGGGCGGAACACAGATACGCAGTATTTT
CASTLRGGGRNTDTQYF
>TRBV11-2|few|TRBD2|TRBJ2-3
TGTGCCAGCAGCATGGGACTAGTCGGCACAGATACGCAGTATTTT
CASSMGLVGTDTQYF
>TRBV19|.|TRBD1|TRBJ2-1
TGTGCCAGTAGCTTTCAAACAGGGGACGTGTTCTTC
CASSFQTGDVFF
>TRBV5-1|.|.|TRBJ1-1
TGCGCCAGCAGCCACCGGACAGAAACGAACACTGAAGCTTTCTTT
CASSHRTETNTEAFF
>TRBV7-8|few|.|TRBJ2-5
TGTGCCAGCAGCCCTGCCACAGTAAGAAAAGAGACCCAGTACTTC
CASSPATVRKETQYF
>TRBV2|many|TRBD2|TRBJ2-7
TGTGCCAGCAGTAGAGAAGCGGGAGATAGATACGAGCAGTACTTC
CASSREAGDRYEQYF
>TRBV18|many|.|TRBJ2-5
TGTGCCAGCTCACCGGGGACCTTCCAAGAGACCCAGTACTTC
CASSPGTFQETQYF